This entry is about one TCR beta chain. The same CDR3 can be traced to other DNA sequences in this sample. Generated by immunoSEQ multiplex PCR, the TCRdb table keeps only in-frame clones and is missing some. Seen here are some 150,000 clones, about 93% observed once, and the top ten hold roughly 2.3%. The CDR3 runs 14 residues. Germline V gene sequence: CDR1 KGHSH, CDR2 LQKENI. Trimming took off 3 bases at V and 0 bases at J, with 6 bases between the two ends. These data come from a study of control samples from healthy donors and cancer patients. Sample: blood. V and J are TRBV18 and TRBJ2-1; D perhaps matches TRBD2 (6 bases). This receptor was taken from a man over 45 in good health. DNA of the CDR3: TGTGCCAGCTCACCTAGCGGCTCCTACAATGAGCAGTTCTTC. This sequence encodes CASSPSGSYNEQFF.